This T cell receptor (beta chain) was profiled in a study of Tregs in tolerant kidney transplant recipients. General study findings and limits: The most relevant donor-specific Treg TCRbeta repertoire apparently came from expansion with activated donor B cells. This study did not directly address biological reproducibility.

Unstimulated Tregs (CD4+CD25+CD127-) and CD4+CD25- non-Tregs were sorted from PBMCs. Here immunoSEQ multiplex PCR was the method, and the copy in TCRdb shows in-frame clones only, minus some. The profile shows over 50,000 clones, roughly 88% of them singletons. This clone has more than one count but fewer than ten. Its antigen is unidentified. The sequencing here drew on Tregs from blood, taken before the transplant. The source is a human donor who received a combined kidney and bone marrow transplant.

The DNA of the CDR3 is TGTGCCAGCAGCTTGGGGGCGGGGGGCCCCTACGAGCAGTACTTC. Amino acid sequence: CASSLGAGGPYEQYF. The chain is built from TRBV5-6 and TRBJ2-7; 8 nucleotides align to TRBD2. The germline V gene has CDR1 SGHDT and CDR2 YYEEEE. The CDR3 spans 15 residues. V shed 0 bases, J shed 2 bases, and the junction held 4 bases outside the gene matches. The whole variable domain, remainder taken from reference TRBV5-6 and TRBJ2-7, is DAGVTQSPTHLIKTRGQQVTLRCSPKSGHDTVSWYQQALGQGPQFIFQYYEEEERQRGNFPDRFSGHQFPNYSSELNVNALLLGDSALYLCASSLGAGGPYEQYFGPGTRLTVT.